This is a list of T cell receptor beta chains from one sample in a study of OX40 agonist ivuxolimab in advanced cancers. The data were produced by immunoSEQ multiplex PCR, yet TCRdb's version contains in-frame clones alone and is incomplete. Of roughly 80,000 clones in the sample, roughly 91% were seen once. The material was CD4+ or CD8+ T cells sorted from blood, obtained in a trial of the OX40 agonist ivuxolimab. The receptors come from an adult with an advanced solid tumor such as melanoma, head and neck, liver or kidney cancer. Each CDR3 is given with its conserved first and last residue. A D gene is named only where the DNA matches it firmly. Where a row states a size, it is once, few, many or the class of an expanded clone; other rows omit it.

V gene,clone size,D gene,J gene,CDR3 protein,CDR3 DNA
TRBV7-2,.,.,TRBJ1-2,CASSLRVYGYTF,TGTGCCAGCAGCTTAAGGGTCTATGGCTACACCTTC
TRBV25-1,.,.,TRBJ2-7,CASSEYLDGYF,TGTGCCAGCAGTGAATATCTTGACGGGTACTTC
TRBV30,.,.,TRBJ1-4,CAWSVRGSSNEKLFF,TGTGCCTGGAGTGTACGTGGCAGCTCTAATGAAAAACTGTTTTTT
TRBV27,.,.,TRBJ2-7,CASSSPPSGTYEQYF,TGTGCCAGCAGTTCCCCGCCATCCGGCACCTACGAGCAGTACTTC
TRBV6-4,.,.,TRBJ1-2,CASSPGPGNYGYTF,TGTGCCAGCAGCCCGGGCCCGGGGAACTATGGCTACACCTTC
TRBV15,.,.,TRBJ1-4,CATSRERQPNEKLFF,TGTGCCACCAGCAGAGAAAGGCAGCCTAATGAAAAACTGTTTTTT
TRBV14,.,.,TRBJ2-5,CASSQDVETQYF,TGTGCCAGCAGCCAAGATGTTGAGACCCAGTACTTC
TRBV9,.,.,TRBJ1-1,CASSVGATWGTEAFF,TGTGCCAGCAGCGTAGGCGCTACCTGGGGCACTGAAGCTTTCTTT
TRBV25-1,.,.,TRBJ1-2,CASSEYPGLAGYTF,TGTGCCAGCAGTGAATACCCAGGGTTGGCTGGCTACACCTTC
TRBV5-1,.,TRBD2,TRBJ2-1,CASTGEGGRKDEQFF,TGCGCCAGCACTGGTGAGGGCGGGAGAAAAGATGAGCAGTTCTTC
TRBV7-9,.,.,TRBJ1-3,CASSIALPFGTYGNTIYF,TGTGCCAGCAGCATAGCTTTACCATTCGGGACATACGGAAACACCATATATTTT
TRBV28,.,.,TRBJ2-1,CASRRGQTRDTYNEQFF,TGTGCCAGCAGACGCGGCCAGACCCGCGACACCTACAATGAGCAGTTCTTC
TRBV7-6,.,.,TRBJ2-5,CASSLGGVGETQYF,TGTGCCAGCAGCTTAGGGGGGGTTGGAGAGACCCAGTACTTC
TRBV6-1,.,.,TRBJ2-5,CASSEGGRGQETQYF,TGTGCCAGCAGTGAAGGTGGCAGGGGCCAAGAGACCCAGTACTTC
TRBV5-6,.,.,TRBJ1-2,CASSLGTGMGGYTF,TGTGCCAGCAGCTTGGGAACAGGGATGGGTGGCTACACCTTC
TRBV28,.,TRBD1,TRBJ1-5,CASYYGTGASNQPQHF,TGTGCCAGCTATTACGGGACAGGGGCAAGCAATCAGCCCCAGCATTTT
TRBV5-4,.,.,TRBJ1-2,CASSAGLTVYGYTF,TGTGCCAGCAGCGCGGGACTGACCGTATATGGCTACACCTTC
TRBV6-1,once,TRBD2,TRBJ2-7,CASRPLAGFTYEQYF,TGTGCCAGCAGGCCACTAGCGGGGTTTACCTACGAGCAGTACTTC
TRBV10-3,.,.,TRBJ2-7,CAISGGVSYEQYF,TGTGCCATCAGTGGTGGGGTCTCCTACGAGCAGTACTTC
TRBV2,few,.,TRBJ1-1,CASSSPNMNTEAFF,TGTGCCAGCAGTTCTCCCAACATGAACACTGAAGCTTTCTTT
TRBV25-1,.,.,TRBJ2-1,CASSESRGSEKNEQFF,TGTGCCAGCAGTGAATCCAGGGGCTCGGAGAAGAATGAGCAGTTCTTC
TRBV29-1,.,.,TRBJ1-5,CSAKGGPGNQPQHF,TGCAGCGCAAAAGGGGGGCCCGGCAATCAGCCCCAGCATTTT
TRBV5-1,few,.,TRBJ1-1,CASSRGRKNTEAFF,TGCGCCAGCAGCCGCGGACGGAAGAACACTGAAGCTTTCTTT
TRBV6-5,.,.,TRBJ2-7,CASSRTPSYEQYF,TGTGCCAGCAGCAGGACACCTTCCTACGAGCAGTACTTC
TRBV15,few,.,TRBJ1-6,CATSRDSGAESSPLHF,TGTGCCACCAGCAGAGACTCAGGGGCGGAGAGTTCACCCCTCCACTTT
TRBV27,.,TRBD2,TRBJ2-1,CASSRKGASGLYNEQFF,TGTGCCAGCAGTAGGAAGGGCGCTAGCGGTCTCTACAATGAGCAGTTCTTC
TRBV7-9,.,.,TRBJ2-7,CASSPTSF,TGTGCCAGCAGCCCCACGAGTTTC
TRBV10-3,once,TRBD1,TRBJ1-5,CAAGDRDRANQPQHF,TGTGCCGCCGGTGACCGGGACAGGGCAAATCAGCCCCAGCATTTT
TRBV28,.,.,TRBJ2-2,CASSGGWAGSGELFF,TGTGCCAGCAGCGGCGGGTGGGCCGGGTCCGGGGAGCTGTTTTTT
TRBV2,.,.,TRBJ1-5,CASSPGGWGNQPQHF,TGTGCCAGCAGTCCCGGGGGGTGGGGCAATCAGCCCCAGCATTTT
TRBV10-3,.,.,TRBJ2-7,CAISELRNGVGLKKGVEQYF,TGTGCCATCAGTGAGTTACGAAATGGGGTCGGGTTAAAGAAGGGGGTCGAGCAGTACTTC
TRBV9,once,.,TRBJ1-5,CASSVDWDNQPQHF,TGTGCCAGCAGCGTAGATTGGGACAATCAGCCCCAGCATTTT
TRBV5-4,.,.,TRBJ2-3,CASSSAGTRTDTQYF,TGTGCCAGCAGCTCTGCCGGGACCCGGACAGATACGCAGTATTTT
TRBV5-1,.,.,TRBJ2-7,CASTSQGGRYEQYF,TGCGCCAGCACGTCTCAGGGGGGAAGATACGAGCAGTACTTC
TRBV23-1,once,.,TRBJ1-3,CASSQYLGVRSGNTIYF,TGCGCCAGCAGTCAATACCTAGGGGTAAGGTCTGGAAACACCATATATTTT
TRBV30,few,.,TRBJ2-2,CAWSVLPLNTGELFF,TGTGCCTGGAGTGTTTTGCCTTTGAACACCGGGGAGCTGTTTTTT
TRBV5-1,once,.,TRBJ1-5,CASSPDVGADYQPQHF,TGCGCCAGCAGCCCGGATGTAGGGGCCGATTATCAGCCCCAGCATTTT
TRBV7-9,.,TRBD2,TRBJ2-5,CASSLPSGGAGETQYF,TGTGCCAGCAGCTTACCTAGCGGGGGGGCCGGGGAGACCCAGTACTTC